Presented here are 26 T cell receptor beta chains from one specimen sequenced in a study of cytomegalovirus exposure and HLA in healthy donors (dated by TCRdb to 2017 to 2019). To prepare the library, the immunoSEQ multiplex PCR assay was applied. The multiplex PCR relied on a mix of 60 forward primers for TCR Vbeta segments and 13 reverse primers for TCR Jbeta segments. This is the immuneACCESS table as TCRdb keeps it, with only in-frame sequences that have V and J called. A part of the clones is gone; compared with another copy, unresolved V genes explain less than half, and the rest is unexplained. Present in this sample are 150,000 to 200,000 clones, approximately 78% of which were seen just once. The ten largest make up less than 2% of the sample. The sequenced material came from PBMCs. The receptors here all came from a woman aged 18-29 years in good health and CMV-seronegative.

The gene calls are TRBV6-5 and TRBJ2-3; 9 nucleotides agree with TRBD1. The trim removed 5 bases at V and 7 bases at J, leaving 7 bases unmatched. Germline-derived CDR1 and CDR2 are MNHEY and SVGAGI. The CDR3 extends over 14 amino acids. The CDR3 loop is CASSTGGYGNTQYF. The CDR3 coding sequence is TGTGCCAGCAGTACAGGGGGCTATGGGAATACGCAGTATTTT.

V is TRBV28 and J is TRBJ2-1; 10 bases fit TRBD2. The CDR3 has 15 residues. J lost 5 bases, V lost 7 bases, and 8 bases had no gene match. Germline lookup yields CDR1 MDHEN and CDR2 SYDVKM. The CDR3 sequence is CASIIGTSADNEQFF. The CDR3 DNA follows: TGTGCCAGCATTATCGGGACTAGCGCTGACAATGAGCAGTTCTTC. Based on the CDR3 plus reference TRBV28 and TRBJ2-1, the full variable domain is DVKVTQSSRYLVKRTGEKVFLECVQDMDHENMFWYRQDPGLGLRLIYFSYDVKMKEKGDIPEGYSVSREKKERFSLILESASTNQTSMYLCASIIGTSADNEQFFGPGTRLTVL.

In the case of this clone: A junction boundary mismatches the germline segment, possibly from a read error. This chain connects TRBV9 to TRBJ2-5, with a possible D match to TRBD2 (6 bases). There are 15 residues in the CDR3. CDR1 and CDR2 from the germline V gene are SGDLS and YYNGEE. The CDR3 protein is CASSGRGWGQEAQYF. DNA of the CDR3: TGTGCCAGCAGCGGGAGGGGATGGGGTCAAGAGGCCCAGTACTTC.

The chain combines TRBV7-3 with TRBJ2-7; 10 bases agree with TRBD2. The CDR3 sequence is 14 residues long. Germline V gene lookup returns CDR1 SGHTA and CDR2 FQGTGA. Losses at the gene ends were 5 bases for V and 4 bases for J; bases not matched to a gene: 5. The CDR3: CASSQAAGGYEQYF. The CDR3 DNA reads as TGTGCCAGCAGCCAAGCAGCGGGAGGGTACGAGCAGTACTTC.

V is TRBV27 and J is TRBJ2-3; TRBD2 agrees at 10 bases. The CDR3 sequence is 18 residues long. The V segment lost 0 bases and the J segment 2 bases; nucleotides outside the gene matches: 8. Germline loops: CDR1 MNHEY, CDR2 SMNVEV (reference sequence). The CDR3 nucleotides are TGTGCCAGCAGTTTATCGATGGCTAGCGGGGGTTTCACAGATACGCAGTATTTT. Residues: CASSLSMASGGFTDTQYF.

The chain recombines TRBV2 with TRBJ1-1; D remains ambiguous. CDR3 size: 14 residues. Between the trimmed V and J ends, which lost 1 base and 10 bases, there was a span of 16 bases. CDR1 is SNHLY, CDR2 FYNNEI, per germline. The CDR3 region is CASSEVARRLGAFF. The CDR3 coding sequence is TGTGCCAGCAGTGAAGTCGCCAGGAGGCTGGGAGCTTTCTTT. Drawing the rest from reference TRBV2 and TRBJ1-1, the complete variable domain is EPEVTQTPSHQVTQMGQEVILRCVPISNHLYFYWYRQILGQKVEFLVSFYNNEISEKSEIFDDQFSVERPDGSNFTLKIRSTKLEDSAMYFCASSEVARRLGAFFGQGTRLTVV.

This clone was detected only a few times. V gene TRBV5-8 combines with J gene TRBJ2-7; D remains unclear. The CDR3 is 11 amino acids. V was shortened by 4 bases and J by 6 bases, with 8 bases between the two germline ends. Germline CDR1 reads SGHTS; CDR2 reads YDEGEE. CDR3 in amino acids: CASSLYGEQYF. CDR3 coding DNA: TGTGCCAGCAGCCTATACGGCGAGCAGTACTTC.

Remarks on this clone: The same CDR3 also results from other DNA sequences found in this sample. The chain links TRBV19 to TRBJ1-5; 8 bases are a match to TRBD1. Germline V gene sequence: CDR1 LNHDA, CDR2 SQIVND (reference sequence). This CDR3 comprises 14 residues. V was pared by 2 bases and J by 7 bases, with 4 bases of the junction left unmatched. CDR3: CASSIPGGLQPQHF. Written as DNA, the CDR3 is TGTGCCAGTAGTATACCAGGGGGCTTACAGCCCCAGCATTTT.

This clone has a handful of counts. The J gene is TRBJ2-7, the V gene TRBV5-1, with TRBD1 as a possible D gene (5 bases). The germline gives CDR1 SGHRS, CDR2 YFSETQ. This CDR3 is built from 14 residues. The V gene lost 4 bases and the J gene lost 2 bases, with 13 bases spanning the gap. CDR3 nucleotide sequence: TGCGCCAGCAGCGAATTGCCAGGGACCTACGAGCAGTACTTC. It specifies CASSELPGTYEQYF.

The V and J genes are TRBV28 and TRBJ2-7; TRBD2 matches at 9 bases. V was clipped by 10 bases and J by 7 bases; unmatched bases: 17. The CDR3 contains 15 residues. Germline V lookup: CDR1 MDHEN, CDR2 SYDVKM. CDR3 bases: TGTGCCACGACTGGTATAATAGCGGGAGTCGGTGAGCAGTACTTC. Translation: CATTGIIAGVGEQYF. The full variable domain, in which reference TRBV28 and TRBJ2-7 provide the parts outside the CDR3, is DVKVTQSSRYLVKRTGEKVFLECVQDMDHENMFWYRQDPGLGLRLIYFSYDVKMKEKGDIPEGYSVSREKKERFSLILESASTNQTSMYLCATTGIIAGVGEQYFGPGTRLTVT.

This clone was detected only once. V usage is TRBV27 and J usage is TRBJ2-5, with unresolved D. V was trimmed by 0 bases and J by 0 bases, leaving 8 bases between them. The CDR3 consists of 15 residues. CDR1 and CDR2 from the germline V gene are MNHEY and SMNVEV (reference sequence). DNA of the CDR3: TGTGCCAGCAGTTTATCCACAGTGGACCAAGAGACCCAGTACTTC. Its translation: CASSLSTVDQETQYF.

The chain links TRBV7-3 to TRBJ2-1; D possibly corresponds to TRBD1 (6 bases). Between the trimmed V and J ends, which lost 3 bases and 0 bases, there was a span of 9 bases. The CDR3 length is 15 residues. Germline CDR1 is SGHTA and CDR2 is FQGTGA. The CDR3 DNA reads TGTGCCAGCAGCTTTACAGGGAGCTCCTACAATGAGCAGTTCTTC. Translation: CASSFTGSSYNEQFF.

The chain uses TRBV19 and TRBJ1-5; a weak D match, TRBD1 (5 bases). CDR3 length: 15 residues. Between the trimmed V and J ends, which lost 2 bases and 6 bases, there was a span of 14 bases. Germline CDR1 is LNHDA and CDR2 is SQIVND (reference sequence). This chain's CDR3 is CASSIRGGWAQPQHF. The CDR3, as DNA: TGTGCCAGTAGTATAAGGGGAGGGTGGGCTCAGCCCCAGCATTTT.

The genes are TRBV28 and TRBJ2-3; D remains unclear. Deletions cut 7 bases from V and 5 bases from J, with 13 bases between. Per germline, CDR1 MDHEN and CDR2 SYDVKM. There are 13 residues in the CDR3. CDR3 nucleotide sequence: TGTGCCAGCACCAACGAGGTGGAAGATACGCAGTATTTT. Its translation is CASTNEVEDTQYF.

The J gene is TRBJ2-7, the V gene TRBV2, with 11 bases aligning to TRBD1. V trimming: 4 bases; J trimming: 2 bases; junction bases outside the gene matches: 4. The germline gives CDR1 SNHLY, CDR2 FYNNEI. This CDR3 contains 15 residues. CDR3 DNA sequence: TGTGCCAGCAGTGGACCGGGACAGGGGGCCTACGAGCAGTACTTC. It encodes CASSGPGQGAYEQYF. The complete variable domain, with remaining parts taken from reference TRBV2 and TRBJ2-7, reads EPEVTQTPSHQVTQMGQEVILRCVPISNHLYFYWYRQILGQKVEFLVSFYNNEISEKSEIFDDQFSVERPDGSNFTLKIRSTKLEDSAMYFCASSGPGQGAYEQYFGPGTRLTVT.

In this sample, this clone turned up a few times. This rearrangement joins TRBV5-4 to TRBJ1-1; TRBD1 is a possible D gene (6 bases). V was pared by 0 bases and J by 2 bases, with 11 bases between. The CDR3 runs 15 residues. Per germline, CDR1 SGHNT and CDR2 YYREEE (reference sequence). The CDR3 bases are TGTGCCAGCAGCTTGGAGGGGGGGGGAAACACTGAAGCTTTCTTT. Protein: CASSLEGGGNTEAFF. Filled out from reference TRBV5-4 and TRBJ1-1, the complete variable domain reads ETGVTQSPTHLIKTRGQQVTLRCSSQSGHNTVSWYQQALGQGPQFIFQYYREEENGRGNFPPRFSGLQFPNYSSELNVNALELDDSALYLCASSLEGGGNTEAFFGQGTRLTVV.

The chain links TRBV5-1 to TRBJ1-1; no firm D call. Germline lookup yields CDR1 SGHRS and CDR2 YFSETQ. Trimming left V 0 bases short and J 0 bases short, with 9 bases between. CDR3 length: 15 residues. The CDR3 loop reads CASSLVGPVNTEAFF. CDR3 nucleotide sequence: TGCGCCAGCAGCTTGGTTGGCCCTGTGAACACTGAAGCTTTCTTT. Supplemented by reference TRBV5-1 and TRBJ1-1, the full variable domain reads KAGVTQTPRYLIKTRGQQVTLSCSPISGHRSVSWYQQTPGQGLQFLFEYFSETQRNKGNFPGRFSGRQFSNSRSEMNVSTLELGDSALYLCASSLVGPVNTEAFFGQGTRLTVV.

The chain uses TRBV5-1 and TRBJ1-3; perhaps TRBD1 as D (5 bases). Trimming shortened V by 3 bases and J by 0 bases, and 19 bases separated the two germline ends. The CDR3 covers 18 residues. The germline CDR1 and CDR2 sequences are SGHRS and YFSETQ. The CDR3 nucleotides are TGCGCCAGCAGCTCCTGGGGCCTCCTGGAACTCTCTGGAAACACCATATATTTT. The encoded protein is CASSSWGLLELSGNTIYF.

The V and J genes are TRBV15 and TRBJ1-1; D gene uncertain. The CDR3 runs 15 residues. Looked up from germline, CDR1 is LNHNV and CDR2 is YYDKDF (reference sequence). Trimming left V 2 bases short and J 5 bases short, with 15 bases between. The CDR3 reads CATSRSHATQTEAFF. The DNA for the CDR3 is TGTGCCACCAGCAGATCACACGCCACACAAACTGAAGCTTTCTTT.

The rearrangement links TRBV11-3 to TRBJ2-2; 9 bases align to TRBD1. This CDR3 comprises 15 residues. Germline V gene sequence: CDR1 SGHNT, CDR2 YENEEA. V was clipped by 6 bases and J by 4 bases; unmatched bases: 6. This CDR3 reads CASSLGQGTTGELFF. DNA for the CDR3: TGTGCCAGCAGTCTCGGACAGGGGACCACCGGGGAGCTGTTTTTT. Drawing the rest from reference TRBV11-3 and TRBJ2-2, the complete variable domain is EAGVVQSPRYKIIEKKQPVAFWCNPISGHNTLYWYLQNLGQGPELLIRYENEEAVDDSQLPKDRFSAERLKGVDSTLKIQPAELGDSAVYLCASSLGQGTTGELFFGEGSRLTVL.

The chain uses TRBV29-1 and TRBJ2-6; D gene ambiguous. CDR1 SQVTM and CDR2 ANQGSEA come from the germline V gene. Trimming removed 1 base from V and 0 bases from J, with 13 bases in between. This CDR3 contains 17 residues. The chain's CDR3 is CSVEAGTSTSGANVLTF. The DNA for the CDR3 is TGCAGCGTTGAAGCAGGTACGAGTACCTCTGGGGCCAACGTCCTGACTTTC.

V gene TRBV28 combines with J gene TRBJ1-6, with a weak D call TRBD1 (6 bases). Trimming removed 2 bases from V and 0 bases from J, with 11 bases in between. This CDR3 spans 17 amino acids. CDR1 and CDR2 from the germline V gene are MDHEN and SYDVKM. CDR3 nucleotide sequence: TGTGCCAGCAGTTTACTTGACAGGAGCTCCTATAATTCACCCCTCCACTTT. This sequence encodes CASSLLDRSSYNSPLHF.

A single count supports this clone. The gene calls are TRBV6-1 and TRBJ2-2; TRBD2 matches 15 bases. The CDR3 contains 19 residues. J was trimmed by 5 bases and V by 2 bases; bases with no gene match: 9. CDR1 and CDR2 (germline): MNHNS, SASEGT. The CDR3 DNA reads as TGTGCCAGCAGTGAAACCGGGGGACTAGCGGGAGGACGGACCGGGGAGCTGTTTTTT. It specifies CASSETGGLAGGRTGELFF.

This chain connects TRBV19 to TRBJ1-4; D perhaps matches TRBD1 (5 bases). This CDR3 has 13 residues. The V end was cut by 6 bases, the J end by 5 bases, with 10 bases between. CDR1 is LNHDA, CDR2 SQIVND, per germline (reference sequence). CDR3 nucleotide sequence: TGTGCCAGTAGGAGACAGAGCAATGAAAAACTGTTTTTT. Translated, it gives CASRRQSNEKLFF. The full variable domain, completed using reference TRBV19 and TRBJ1-4, is DGGITQSPKYLFRKEGQNVTLSCEQNLNHDAMYWYRQDPGQGLRLIYYSQIVNDFQKGDIAEGYSVSREKKESFPLTVTSAQKNPTAFYLCASRRQSNEKLFFGSGTQLSVL.

The sample holds one count of this clone. A read error may produce the germline difference seen at one junction end. The rearrangement links TRBV7-2 to TRBJ1-1, with D hard to call. The CDR3 runs 14 residues. The V gene's germline CDR1 is SGHTA and CDR2 FQGNSA. Here the CDR3 reads CANSPTGWNTEAFF. For the CDR3, the DNA is TGTGCCAACAGCCCAACGGGGTGGAACACTGAAGCTTTCTTT.

The chain employs TRBV11-2 and TRBJ2-7; a possible D gene is TRBD2 (6 bases). This CDR3 spans 14 amino acids. CDR1 is SGHAT, CDR2 FQNNGV, per germline. The V gene lost 6 bases and the J gene lost 4 bases, with 16 bases spanning the gap. Written as DNA, the CDR3 is TGTGCCAGCAGGACGGGACTGGAAGAATACGAGCAGTACTTC. Translated, it gives CASRTGLEEYEQYF.